These 30 T cell receptor beta chains were all obtained from the same sample, sequenced in a study of CD8+ T cells in alopecia areata (dated by TCRdb to 2016 to 2019). Libraries were made using the immunoSEQ multiplex PCR assay. For TCR sequencing, RNA was extracted from every sample and reverse transcribed into cDNA to serve as template. TCRdb took this table from immuneACCESS and kept in-frame rearrangements with V and J called. Such tables lack part of the clones; where checked against another copy, unresolved V genes explain under half of the gap, and the rest is unexplained. The sample table holds 85,000 to 110,000 clones, of which 85% to 90% were seen once. Together, the top ten hold 11% of the sample. Interpreted using the paper, the treatment or condition label stands for: oral pan-JAK inhibitor, 5-10 mg twice daily. The specimen comprised CD8+ T cells sorted from blood, sampled between weeks 30 and 35, from a patient treated with tofacitinib. All receptors derive from a human donor with alopecia areata.

In this sample, this clone turned up once. This rearrangement joins TRBV7-3 to TRBJ2-1; the match to TRBD1 covers 9 bases. The CDR3 runs to 16 residues. Per germline, CDR1 SGHTA and CDR2 FQGTGA. The V gene end was trimmed by 5 bases and the J gene end by 3 bases; junction bases not matched to a gene: 8. In nucleotides, the CDR3 is TGTGCCAGCAGCGTAGACGGGACAGGGCACTACAATGAGCAGTTCTTC. It translates to CASSVDGTGHYNEQFF. Drawing the rest from reference TRBV7-3 and TRBJ2-1, the complete variable domain is GAGVSQTPSNKVTEKGKYVELRCDPISGHTALYWYRQSLGQGPEFLIYFQGTGAADDSGLPNDRFFAVRPEGSVSTLKIQRTERGDSAVYLCASSVDGTGHYNEQFFGPGTRLTVL.

J is TRBJ2-1 and V is TRBV4-1; unclear D gene. There are 14 residues in the CDR3. Between the trimmed V and J ends, which lost 3 bases and 6 bases, there was a span of 12 bases. Germline-derived CDR1 and CDR2 are MGHRA and YSYEKL. The CDR3 DNA sequence: TGCGCCAGCAGCCATGCCCCGGCTAGCAATGAGCAGTTCTTC. This gives the protein CASSHAPASNEQFF.

This sequence joins TRBV27 and TRBJ2-1; TRBD2 is a possible D gene (5 bases). V lost 2 bases, J lost 8 bases, and 10 bases lay in between. This CDR3 is 13 amino acids long. Germline CDR1 MNHEY, CDR2 SMNVEV (reference sequence). The CDR3 loop is CASSLRGIDEQFF. The CDR3 nucleotides read TGTGCCAGCAGTTTACGAGGGATTGATGAGCAGTTCTTC.

The chain is built from TRBV5-4 and TRBJ2-1; 8 bases line up with TRBD1. The CDR3 has 15 residues. Germline V gives CDR1 SGHNT, CDR2 YYREEE (reference sequence). Trimming removed 4 bases from V and 4 bases from J; junction bases left unmatched: 7. The CDR3 sequence is CASSDRDRHYNEQFF. In DNA form, the CDR3 reads TGTGCCAGCAGCGACCGGGACAGGCATTACAATGAGCAGTTCTTC. Full variable domain (remainder filled in from reference TRBV5-4 and TRBJ2-1): ETGVTQSPTHLIKTRGQQVTLRCSSQSGHNTVSWYQQALGQGPQFIFQYYREEENGRGNFPPRFSGLQFPNYSSELNVNALELDDSALYLCASSDRDRHYNEQFFGPGTRLTVL.

J is TRBJ2-2 and V is TRBV5-6; either TRBD1 or TRBD2 may fit D (5 bases each). With 4 bases removed from V and 6 bases from J, the gap between germline ends came to 10 bases. Germline CDR1 is SGHDT and CDR2 is YYEEEE. CDR3 length: 13 amino acids. The CDR3 DNA sequence: TGTGCCAGCAGCGGGGACGGCCCCGGGGAGCTGTTTTTT. Translated, it gives CASSGDGPGELFF.

A single count supports this clone. The V and J genes are TRBV7-9 and TRBJ2-7, with 7 bases identical to TRBD1. This CDR3 region has 8 residues. Germline V CDR1 and CDR2: SEHNR, FQNEAQ (reference sequence). CDR3 protein: CASSPQGV. The CDR3 coding sequence is TGTGCCAGCAGCCCACAGGGGGTC.

The rearrangement uses TRBV6-5 and TRBJ2-1; 13 nucleotides line up with TRBD2. Germline V gene lookup returns CDR1 MNHEY and CDR2 SVGAGI. With V trimmed by 6 bases and J by 6 bases, 5 bases remained unmatched. This CDR3 is built from 15 residues. CDR3: CASSRLAGGANEQFF. The CDR3 bases are TGTGCCAGCAGCCGACTAGCGGGAGGCGCCAATGAGCAGTTCTTC.

The chain carries TRBV5-1 and TRBJ2-1; 11 bases line up with TRBD2. This CDR3 spans 18 amino acids. Germline lookup yields CDR1 SGHRS and CDR2 YFSETQ. The trim removed 4 bases at V and 0 bases at J, leaving 9 bases unmatched. CDR3 nucleotide sequence: TGCGCCAGCAGCGGCCAACTAGCGGGAGACAGCTCCTACAATGAGCAGTTCTTC. Protein: CASSGQLAGDSSYNEQFF.

This clone was counted between two and nine times. This chain uses TRBV2 with TRBJ2-7; possibly TRBD1 or TRBD2 for D (5 bases each). V was pared by 6 bases and J by 3 bases, with 18 bases between. The germline gives CDR1 SNHLY, CDR2 FYNNEI. The CDR3 spans 15 residues. The CDR3 region is CASSVPGRQLYEQYF. In nucleotides, the CDR3 is TGTGCCAGCAGCGTCCCGGGACGACAGCTCTACGAGCAGTACTTC.

J is TRBJ1-5 and V is TRBV19; the D gene is possibly TRBD1 (5 bases). The germline V gene has CDR1 LNHDA and CDR2 SQIVND (reference sequence). The CDR3 is 12 amino acids. Between the trimmed V and J ends, which lost 5 bases and 6 bases, there was a span of 8 bases. CDR3 coding DNA: TGTGCCAGTAGTGGGGGTTTTCAGCCCCAGCATTTT. This codes for CASSGGFQPQHF.

V gene TRBV7-9 combines with J gene TRBJ1-2; 10 nucleotides align to TRBD1. Germline CDR1 and CDR2: SEHNR and FQNEAQ (reference sequence). The CDR3 covers 15 residues. Trimming at V came to 5 bases and at J to 5 bases, leaving 8 bases not matched to a gene. CDR3 bases: TGTGCCAGCAGCCCGGACAGGGGGGCAAATTATGGCTACACCTTC. It is translated as CASSPDRGANYGYTF.

The rearrangement links TRBV5-1 to TRBJ1-3; no definite D call. V was clipped by 4 bases and J by 4 bases, with 3 bases between them. Germline CDR1 is SGHRS and CDR2 is YFSETQ. The CDR3 is 11 residues long. CDR3 in amino acids: CASSGGNTIYF. CDR3 sequence (DNA): TGCGCCAGCAGCGGGGGAAACACCATATATTTT.

The rearrangement uses TRBV29-1 and TRBJ2-1; no firm D call. CDR1 SQVTM and CDR2 ANQGSEA come from the germline V gene. The V end was cut by 4 bases, the J end by 0 bases, with 7 bases between. This CDR3 spans 13 amino acids. The CDR3 DNA sequence: TGCAGCGTTGTACAGAGCTCCTACAATGAGCAGTTCTTC. Protein sequence: CSVVQSSYNEQFF.

The J gene is TRBJ2-7, the V gene TRBV19; 11 bases align to TRBD2. Losses at the gene ends were 5 bases for V and 4 bases for J; bases not matched to a gene: 7. The CDR3 totals 15 residues. Germline CDR1 reads LNHDA; CDR2 reads SQIVND (reference sequence). CDR3 bases: TGTGCCAGTAGTGCCGCCGGGACTAGCGGATACGAGCAGTACTTC. As protein: CASSAAGTSGYEQYF.

J is TRBJ2-7 and V is TRBV30; the D is unclear. The CDR3 covers 12 residues. Trimming cost V 1 base and J 3 bases, with 7 bases left between them. Germline V gene lookup returns CDR1 GTSNPN and CDR2 SVGIG (reference sequence). For the CDR3, the DNA is TGTGCCTGGAGTGAGAATATCTACGAGCAGTACTTC. Its translation: CAWSENIYEQYF.

By frequency in the sample, this clone is medium-sized. The genes are TRBV6-4 and TRBJ2-5, with D unclear. V gave up 6 bases and J gave up 3 bases, with 11 bases separating them. Germline loops: CDR1 MRHNA, CDR2 SNTAGT. The CDR3 length is 13 residues. The CDR3 region is CASSETPEETQYF. CDR3 nucleotides: TGTGCCAGCAGCGAGACACCAGAAGAGACCCAGTACTTC.

This chain uses TRBV7-2 with TRBJ2-1; 9 positions agree with TRBD2. The CDR3 has 17 amino acids. The V segment lost 2 bases and the J segment 4 bases; nucleotides outside the gene matches: 9. Germline CDR1 and CDR2: SGHTA and FQGNSA. The CDR3 region is CASSLSGLAIGYNEQFF. The CDR3 bases are TGTGCCAGCAGCTTATCGGGACTAGCAATCGGGTACAATGAGCAGTTCTTC.

J is TRBJ2-3 and V is TRBV29-1, with 8 bases identical to TRBD2. This CDR3 region has 15 residues. V trimming: 6 bases; J trimming: 0 bases; junction bases outside the gene matches: 8. Germline V gene lookup returns CDR1 SQVTM and CDR2 ANQGSEA. For the CDR3, the DNA is TGCAGCGTGCGACTAGCGAGTGCTAGCACAGATACGCAGTATTTT. Protein: CSVRLASASTDTQYF.

The chain uses TRBV6-5 and TRBJ2-2; TRBD1 agrees at 7 bases. This CDR3 is 15 amino acids long. V was clipped by 0 bases and J by 6 bases; unmatched bases: 4. The germline gives CDR1 MNHEY, CDR2 SVGAGI. The DNA of the CDR3 is TGTGCCAGCAGTTACTCGACAGGGTGGTCCGGGGAGCTGTTTTTT. This sequence encodes CASSYSTGWSGELFF.

The chain is built from TRBV7-8 and TRBJ2-3; D is perhaps TRBD2 (6 bases). The CDR3 consists of 15 residues. The ends were cut back, 5 bases at V and 0 bases at J, with 12 bases in the middle. Germline V gene sequence: CDR1 SGHVS, CDR2 FQNEAQ. The CDR3 DNA reads as TGTGCCAGCAGCCTCGGGACTGGGAGCACAGATACGCAGTATTTT. This sequence encodes CASSLGTGSTDTQYF.

The V gene is TRBV5-1, the J gene TRBJ2-3, with 7 bases identical to TRBD1. This CDR3 contains 16 residues. Germline values: CDR1 SGHRS, CDR2 YFSETQ. J was trimmed by 6 bases and V by 3 bases; bases with no gene match: 13. In DNA, the CDR3 is TGCGCCAGCAGCTCGTCGTGGGGTTCGGGACAGGATACGCAGTATTTT. It is translated as CASSSSWGSGQDTQYF.

This clone came up a few times. The J gene is TRBJ2-3, the V gene TRBV25-1; possibly TRBD1 for D (6 bases). Trimming shortened V by 4 bases and J by 0 bases, and 14 bases separated the two germline ends. CDR3 length: 16 amino acids. Per germline, CDR1 MGHDK and CDR2 SYGVNS. This CDR3 reads CASSGRTVTSTDTQYF. The CDR3 DNA sequence: TGTGCCAGCAGTGGACGGACAGTAACCAGCACAGATACGCAGTATTTT.

V usage is TRBV15 and J usage is TRBJ2-1, with TRBD1 identical over 7 bases. This CDR3 spans 16 amino acids. The germline gives CDR1 LNHNV, CDR2 YYDKDF (reference sequence). Losses at the gene ends were 3 bases for V and 3 bases for J; bases not matched to a gene: 8. CDR3 amino acids: CATSSATGTVYNEQFF. CDR3 nucleotide sequence: TGTGCCACCAGCAGTGCTACCGGGACAGTCTACAATGAGCAGTTCTTC.

In its sample, this clone ranks as medium-sized. The CDR3 region is CAVTGGDSYEQYF. The CDR3 DNA sequence: TGTGCCGTAACAGGGGGGGACTCCTACGAGCAGTACTTC. The V and J genes are TRBV2 and TRBJ2-7, with D possibly being TRBD1 (8 bases). Germline V gene lookup returns CDR1 SNHLY and CDR2 FYNNEI. V was pared by 11 bases and J by 0 bases, with 14 bases between. CDR3 length: 13 residues.

The genes are TRBV7-9 and TRBJ2-5; the D gene is possibly TRBD2 (6 bases). The V and J ends lost 5 bases and 11 bases respectively, with 15 bases between them. This CDR3 comprises 12 residues. Germline CDR1 SEHNR, CDR2 FQNEAQ (reference sequence). CDR3 protein: CASSQDNREQYF. CDR3 DNA sequence: TGTGCCAGCAGCCAGGACAATCGGGAGCAGTACTTC.

The CDR3 DNA follows: TGTGCCAGCAGTCCTAGGGCGACAGGGGACGGCTACACCTTC. This encodes CASSPRATGDGYTF. The V gene is TRBV27, the J gene TRBJ1-2; 8 positions agree with TRBD1. The junction had 10 bases not matched to a gene; V was cut back by 5 bases and J by 8 bases. From germline, CDR1 is MNHEY and CDR2 SMNVEV (reference sequence). This CDR3 has 14 amino acids.

This clone is a singleton in its sample. CDR3 residues: CSVDALDGAAYNEQFF. CDR3 DNA: TGCAGCGTTGACGCCCTCGACGGAGCCGCCTACAATGAGCAGTTCTTC. The chain has TRBV29-1 and TRBJ2-1; D remains unclear. Germline CDR1 reads SQVTM; CDR2 reads ANQGSEA. The V end was cut by 3 bases, the J end by 2 bases, with 17 bases between. The CDR3 extends over 16 amino acids.

The rearrangement joins TRBV5-4 to TRBJ2-1, with 10 bases fitting TRBD2. The CDR3 extends over 14 amino acids. Trimming at V came to 3 bases and at J to 7 bases, leaving 4 bases not matched to a gene. CDR1 and CDR2 (germline): SGHNT, YYREEE (reference sequence). Here the CDR3 DNA reads TGTGCCAGCAGCTCTAGCGGGAGTCGAAATGAGCAGTTCTTC. Translation gives CASSSSGSRNEQFF.

The gene calls are TRBV7-6 and TRBJ2-5, with 8 bases lining up with TRBD1. J was trimmed by 1 base and V by 6 bases; bases with no gene match: 10. The germline V gene has CDR1 SGHVS and CDR2 FNYEAQ. The CDR3 consists of 16 residues. The CDR3 region is CASRTTGVTLQETQYF. In DNA, the CDR3 is TGTGCCAGCAGGACGACAGGGGTTACCCTCCAAGAGACCCAGTACTTC.

In this sample, this clone turned up once. This rearrangement joins TRBV5-1 to TRBJ2-2; 7 nucleotides align to TRBD1. The germline gives CDR1 SGHRS, CDR2 YFSETQ. The CDR3 has 16 amino acids. V lost 3 bases, J lost 4 bases, and 9 bases stayed unmatched. This CDR3 is CASSSAAEGATGELFF. CDR3 DNA: TGCGCCAGCAGCTCGGCTGCCGAGGGGGCCACCGGGGAGCTGTTTTTT.